A selection of T cell receptor beta chains follows, all from one sample in a study of blood T cell repertoires in COVID-19. Assay: immunoSEQ multiplex PCR; the TCRdb copy retains only in-frame clones and omits some. The sample records 250,000 to 350,000 clones, roughly 87% being singletons. Source material: peripheral blood. The source of these receptors is a man between 18 and 35 years old with active or convalescent COVID-19. The CDR3 runs from the conserved cysteine through the conserved F or W. Each record gives: D gene, clone size, V gene, J gene, CDR3 protein, CDR3 DNA. A D gene is named only where the DNA matches it firmly. Expanded clones get a size class; other rows say once, few or many, or leave the size out.

D: NA
size: NA
V: TRBV15
J: TRBJ1-3
CDR3: CATSSLSGNTIYF
DNA: TGTGCCACCAGCAGCCTCTCTGGAAACACCATATATTTT

D: NA
size: NA
V: TRBV20-1
J: TRBJ2-7
CDR3: CSAAPVGQYF
DNA: TGCAGTGCTGCGCCCGTTGGGCAGTACTTC

D: NA
size: few
V: TRBV2
J: TRBJ2-1
CDR3: CASSDGSRDEQFF
DNA: TGTGCCAGCAGTGACGGGTCTCGCGATGAGCAGTTCTTC

D: NA
size: NA
V: TRBV28
J: TRBJ1-1
CDR3: CASNPRLLNTEAFF
DNA: TGTGCCAGCAACCCCAGACTGCTAAACACTGAAGCTTTCTTT

D: NA
size: NA
V: TRBV19
J: TRBJ2-1
CDR3: CASSISPSSYNEQFF
DNA: TGTGCCAGTAGTATTTCACCGAGCTCCTACAATGAGCAGTTCTTC

D: NA
size: NA
V: TRBV4-3
J: TRBJ1-4
CDR3: CASSQTRPGTLTTNEKLFF
DNA: TGCGCCAGCAGCCAAACCCGTCCCGGGACACTAACAACTAATGAAAAACTGTTTTTT

D: NA
size: once
V: TRBV4-1
J: TRBJ1-1
CDR3: CASSQGHLDTEAFF
DNA: TGCGCCAGCAGCCAGGGACACTTAGACACTGAAGCTTTCTTT

D: NA
size: NA
V: TRBV6-2/TRBV6-3
J: TRBJ1-6
CDR3: CASSYRTPTADSPLHF
DNA: TGTGCCAGCAGTTACAGGACACCCACGGCGGATTCACCCCTCCACTTT

D: NA
size: few
V: TRBV25-1
J: TRBJ2-7
CDR3: CASSQGYYEQYF
DNA: TGTGCCAGCTCCCAGGGGTACTACGAGCAGTACTTC

D: NA
size: NA
V: TRBV5-8
J: TRBJ1-1
CDR3: CASSYTGNTEAFF
DNA: TGTGCCAGCAGCTACACAGGGAACACTGAAGCTTTCTTT

D: NA
size: NA
V: TRBV7-2
J: TRBJ2-1
CDR3: CASSLDSEDNEQFF
DNA: TGTGCCAGCAGCTTAGATTCCGAGGACAATGAGCAGTTCTTC

D: NA
size: NA
V: TRBV29-1
J: TRBJ1-1
CDR3: CSVETTGRNTEAFF
DNA: TGCAGCGTGGAAACGACAGGTAGGAACACTGAAGCTTTCTTT

D: TRBD1
size: NA
V: TRBV19
J: TRBJ2-4
CDR3: CASSIGTGGASIQYF
DNA: TGTGCCAGTAGTATAGGGACAGGTGGGGCTAGCATTCAGTACTTC

D: NA
size: NA
V: TRBV15
J: TRBJ2-5
CDR3: CATSPGGALETQYF
DNA: TGTGCCACCAGCCCCGGAGGGGCATTGGAGACCCAGTACTTC

D: TRBD2
size: NA
V: TRBV19
J: TRBJ2-2
CDR3: CASSILGLAGHTGELFF
DNA: TGTGCCAGTAGTATTCTAGGACTAGCGGGCCACACCGGGGAGCTGTTTTTT

D: TRBD2
size: NA
V: TRBV11-2
J: TRBJ2-7
CDR3: CASSTRLAHEQYF
DNA: TGTGCCAGCAGCACAAGACTAGCTCACGAGCAGTACTTC

D: NA
size: few
V: TRBV3-1/TRBV3-2
J: TRBJ1-3
CDR3: CASSPSQGNTIYF
DNA: TGTGCCAGCAGCCCATCCCAGGGAAACACCATATATTTT

D: TRBD1
size: NA
V: TRBV7-9
J: TRBJ2-7
CDR3: CASSPTGTGGEQYF
DNA: TGTGCCAGCAGCCCGACCGGGACAGGCGGCGAGCAGTACTTC

D: TRBD1
size: NA
V: TRBV6-5
J: TRBJ1-1
CDR3: CASSSGTGLAEAFF
DNA: TGTGCCAGCAGTTCCGGGACAGGGTTGGCTGAAGCTTTCTTT

D: TRBD1
size: NA
V: TRBV7-7
J: TRBJ2-1
CDR3: CASSRGTGGQNEQFF
DNA: TGTGCCAGCAGCCGCGGGACAGGGGGACAGAATGAGCAGTTCTTC

D: TRBD1
size: NA
V: TRBV9
J: TRBJ2-7
CDR3: CASSALGTESYYEQYF
DNA: TGTGCCAGCAGCGCCCTCGGGACAGAGAGCTACTACGAGCAGTACTTC

D: NA
size: NA
V: TRBV25-1
J: TRBJ1-4
CDR3: CASSGPGLDEKLFF
DNA: TGTGCCAGCAGTGGACCGGGACTAGATGAAAAACTGTTTTTT

D: NA
size: NA
V: TRBV24-1
J: TRBJ2-7
CDR3: CATSDFGGEQYF
DNA: TGTGCCACCAGTGATTTTGGAGGCGAGCAGTACTTC

D: NA
size: NA
V: TRBV9
J: TRBJ1-4
CDR3: CASSVYEQPDEKLFF
DNA: TGTGCCAGCAGCGTATACGAACAGCCCGATGAAAAACTGTTTTTT

D: NA
size: NA
V: TRBV27
J: TRBJ1-5
CDR3: CASSFPGASNQPQHF
DNA: TGTGCCAGCAGTTTTCCAGGGGCTAGCAATCAGCCCCAGCATTTT

D: TRBD2
size: once
V: TRBV2
J: TRBJ2-7
CDR3: CASTGTISDEQYF
DNA: TGTGCCAGCACCGGGACTATATCCGACGAGCAGTACTTC

D: NA
size: NA
V: TRBV9
J: TRBJ1-4
CDR3: CASSVEPDGGEKLFF
DNA: TGTGCCAGCAGCGTAGAACCCGACGGAGGTGAAAAACTGTTTTTT

D: TRBD2
size: NA
V: TRBV9
J: TRBJ2-3
CDR3: CASSETGTSGGPTDTQYF
DNA: TGTGCCAGCAGCGAAACCGGGACTAGCGGGGGGCCCACAGATACGCAGTATTTT

D: NA
size: NA
V: TRBV6-5
J: TRBJ2-6
CDR3: CASRLQEAGANVLTF
DNA: TGTGCCAGCAGACTCCAGGAGGCTGGGGCCAACGTCCTGACTTTC

D: TRBD1
size: NA
V: TRBV19
J: TRBJ1-5
CDR3: CASSRDRGWEPQHF
DNA: TGTGCCAGTAGCAGGGACAGGGGCTGGGAGCCCCAGCATTTT

D: TRBD1
size: NA
V: TRBV28
J: TRBJ2-7
CDR3: CASSYRDSNYEQYF
DNA: TGTGCCAGCAGTTACCGGGACAGCAACTACGAGCAGTACTTC

D: TRBD1
size: NA
V: TRBV27
J: TRBJ2-1
CDR3: CASSLSGTGRSYNEQFF
DNA: TGTGCCAGCAGTTTATCCGGGACAGGGCGCTCCTACAATGAGCAGTTCTTC

D: TRBD1
size: NA
V: TRBV3-1/TRBV3-2
J: TRBJ2-7
CDR3: CASSPTGQHNYEQYF
DNA: TGTGCCAGCAGCCCCACGGGACAGCATAACTACGAGCAGTACTTC

D: TRBD2
size: NA
V: TRBV2
J: TRBJ2-7
CDR3: CASMREGVSYEQYF
DNA: TGTGCCAGCATGCGGGAGGGTGTTAGCTACGAGCAGTACTTC

D: NA
size: NA
V: TRBV7-6
J: TRBJ2-3
CDR3: CASSRTGTDTQYF
DNA: TGTGCCAGCAGCCGAACTGGCACAGATACGCAGTATTTT

D: TRBD1
size: once
V: TRBV7-9
J: TRBJ1-6
CDR3: CASSFGPGGNSPLHF
DNA: TGTGCCAGCAGCTTTGGGCCAGGGGGAAATTCACCCCTCCACTTT

D: TRBD2
size: NA
V: TRBV7-6
J: TRBJ2-7
CDR3: CASRSGSRNEQYF
DNA: TGTGCCAGCCGGAGCGGGAGTCGGAACGAGCAGTACTTC

D: TRBD2
size: NA
V: TRBV18
J: TRBJ2-2
CDR3: CASSPSSGRPAEVAGELFF
DNA: TGTGCCAGCTCACCGTCTAGCGGGAGGCCCGCGGAGGTCGCCGGGGAGCTGTTTTTT

D: TRBD1
size: NA
V: TRBV15
J: TRBJ2-7
CDR3: CATSTGQGAGEQYF
DNA: TGTGCCACCAGCACGGGACAGGGGGCGGGGGAGCAGTACTTC

D: TRBD1
size: NA
V: TRBV6-2/TRBV6-3
J: TRBJ1-4
CDR3: CASSYGSRGRANEKLFF
DNA: TGTGCCAGCAGTTACGGGAGCAGGGGGCGTGCTAATGAAAAACTGTTTTTT

D: NA
size: NA
V: TRBV27
J: TRBJ2-2
CDR3: CASSLSTAGTGELFF
DNA: TGTGCCAGCAGTTTATCGACTGCGGGAACCGGGGAGCTGTTTTTT

D: TRBD2
size: NA
V: TRBV5-5
J: TRBJ2-2
CDR3: CASSLGILAGGPENTGELFF
DNA: TGTGCCAGCAGCTTGGGAATATTAGCGGGAGGGCCGGAAAACACCGGGGAGCTGTTTTTT

D: TRBD1
size: NA
V: TRBV5-1
J: TRBJ2-1
CDR3: CASSGGQGVYNEQFF
DNA: TGCGCCAGCAGCGGGGGACAGGGAGTCTACAATGAGCAGTTCTTC

D: TRBD2
size: NA
V: TRBV13
J: TRBJ2-3
CDR3: CASSYRLAGATDTQYF
DNA: TGTGCCAGCAGCTACCGACTAGCGGGAGCCACAGATACGCAGTATTTT

D: TRBD1
size: NA
V: TRBV18
J: TRBJ1-2
CDR3: CASSPPRGQLSSGYTF
DNA: TGTGCCAGCTCACCACCGAGGGGACAGCTAAGCTCAGGCTACACCTTC

D: TRBD2
size: NA
V: TRBV7-8
J: TRBJ2-1
CDR3: CASSWTSGFHEQFF
DNA: TGTGCCAGCAGCTGGACTAGCGGGTTCCATGAGCAGTTCTTC

D: NA
size: NA
V: TRBV11-2
J: TRBJ2-1
CDR3: CASSLVVPEYDEQFF
DNA: TGTGCCAGCAGCTTAGTAGTGCCCGAATACGATGAGCAGTTCTTC

D: NA
size: NA
V: TRBV24-1
J: TRBJ1-1
CDR3: CATSDLYRSEAFF
DNA: TGTGCCACCAGTGATTTGTACAGGTCTGAAGCTTTCTTT

D: NA
size: NA
V: TRBV3-1/TRBV3-2
J: TRBJ1-4
CDR3: CASSQSGLEGKLFF
DNA: TGTGCCAGCAGCCAGTCGGGACTCGAGGGAAAACTGTTTTTT

D: TRBD2
size: NA
V: TRBV5-5
J: TRBJ2-7
CDR3: CASSLTSGVGLYEQYF
DNA: TGTGCCAGCAGCCTGACTAGCGGGGTGGGCCTCTACGAGCAGTACTTC

D: NA
size: NA
V: TRBV29-1
J: TRBJ2-7
CDR3: CSVETEGSSYEQYF
DNA: TGCAGCGTTGAAACGGAGGGCAGTTCCTACGAGCAGTACTTC

D: TRBD2
size: NA
V: TRBV20-1
J: TRBJ2-3
CDR3: CSASGLADTDTQYF
DNA: TGCAGTGCTAGTGGACTAGCGGATACAGATACGCAGTATTTT

D: TRBD2
size: NA
V: TRBV7-2
J: TRBJ2-7
CDR3: CASSLSGLNNYEQYF
DNA: TGTGCCAGCAGCCTTAGCGGGCTAAACAACTACGAGCAGTACTTC

D: NA
size: NA
V: TRBV14
J: TRBJ2-7
CDR3: CASSQDLGQLYEQYF
DNA: TGTGCCAGCAGCCAAGACCTAGGACAGCTCTACGAGCAGTACTTC